A selection of T cell receptor beta chains follows, all from one sample in a study of blood T cell repertoires in COVID-19. The repertoire was sequenced with immunoSEQ multiplex PCR; TCRdb's copy has only in-frame clones and lacks some. The table lists 250,000 or so clones, 70% to 90% of them singletons. The source material was peripheral blood. These receptors were obtained from a man aged 30-40 years with COVID-19, enrolled during active disease. Each CDR3 is given with its conserved first and last residue. Fields, in order: J gene, clone size, V gene, D gene, CDR3 protein, CDR3 DNA. A D gene is named only where the DNA matches it firmly. The size field is filled for only some rows; it gives once, few, many or a size class.

>TRBJ2-7|once|TRBV2|NA
CASLSSYEQYF
TGTGCCAGCCTGAGCTCCTACGAGCAGTACTTC
>TRBJ2-7|NA|TRBV7-2|TRBD2
CASRPGLAGYEQYF
TGTGCCAGCAGGCCGGGACTAGCGGGATACGAGCAGTACTTC
>TRBJ1-2|NA|TRBV30|NA
CAWSGSGVGSYGYTF
TGTGCCTGGAGTGGCTCGGGGGTAGGGAGCTATGGCTACACCTTC
>TRBJ2-3|NA|TRBV6-4|NA
CASSDRDTHTQYF
TGTGCCAGCAGTGATCGCGACACACATACGCAGTATTTT
>TRBJ1-1|NA|TRBV7-9|TRBD1
CASSLGQGNTEAFF
TGTGCCAGCAGCTTGGGACAGGGGAACACTGAAGCTTTCTTT
>TRBJ1-2|NA|TRBV10-3|NA
CAISFGTPEGGYTF
TGTGCCATCAGCTTTGGGACTCCGGAGGGAGGCTACACCTTC
>TRBJ1-5|NA|TRBV30|NA
CAWSTRANQPQHF
TGTGCCTGGAGTACTAGGGCTAATCAGCCCCAGCATTTT
>TRBJ2-7|NA|TRBV10-1|TRBD1
CASKNRPGGVYEQYF
TGCGCCAGTAAAAATCGACCAGGGGGCGTCTACGAGCAGTACTTC
>TRBJ2-7|NA|TRBV29-1|TRBD1
CSVWTGNEQYF
TGCAGCGTTTGGACAGGGAACGAGCAGTACTTC
>TRBJ1-6|few|TRBV19|NA
CASSIESSYNSPLHF
TGTGCCAGTAGTATAGAGAGCTCCTATAATTCACCCCTCCACTTT
>TRBJ2-7|NA|TRBV7-9|TRBD2
CASSGTGTSGLPYEQYF
TGTGCCAGCAGCGGTACCGGGACTAGCGGGCTCCCCTACGAGCAGTACTTC
>TRBJ2-4|once|TRBV28|TRBD2
CASRSPGLGSKNIQYF
TGTGCCAGCAGATCGCCGGGACTAGGGTCCAAAAACATTCAGTACTTC
>TRBJ1-3|NA|TRBV29-1|NA
CLAASGNTIYF
TGCTTGGCCGCCTCTGGAAACACCATATATTTT
>TRBJ1-1|NA|TRBV7-9|NA
CASSLDYRQYTEAFF
TGTGCCAGCAGCTTAGATTATAGACAATACACTGAAGCTTTCTTT
>TRBJ1-3|NA|TRBV6-1|TRBD1
CASSEREGTGNTIYF
TGTGCCAGCAGTGAGCGGGAAGGGACAGGGAACACCATATATTTT
>TRBJ2-5|NA|TRBV7-3|NA
CASSLTRDEETQYF
TGTGCCAGCAGCTTAACCAGGGATGAAGAGACCCAGTACTTC
>TRBJ2-3|NA|TRBV7-6|TRBD2
CASTESGSMLTTDTQYF
TGTGCCAGCACGGAGAGCGGGAGCATGCTTACGACAGATACGCAGTATTTT
>TRBJ2-7|NA|TRBV7-2|TRBD1
CASSLWDRSYEQYF
TGTGCCAGCAGCTTGTGGGACAGGAGCTACGAGCAGTACTTC
>TRBJ2-7|NA|TRBV27|TRBD2
CASSLELRGATYEQYF
TGTGCCAGCAGTCTTGAGTTGCGGGGGGCGACCTACGAGCAGTACTTC
>TRBJ1-1|NA|TRBV9|TRBD1
CASSVDRGNEAFF
TGTGCCAGCAGCGTAGACAGGGGTAATGAAGCTTTCTTT
>TRBJ1-2|NA|TRBV9|NA
CASSGGTAYGYTF
TGTGCCAGCAGCGGCGGGACGGCCTATGGCTACACCTTC
>TRBJ1-3|NA|TRBV29-1|NA
CSASRDSGNTIYF
TGCAGCGCCTCCCGAGACTCTGGAAACACCATATATTTT
>TRBJ1-2|NA|TRBV29-1|NA
CSVGGQYYGYTF
TGCAGCGTCGGTGGACAGTACTATGGCTACACCTTC
>TRBJ2-6|NA|TRBV23-1|NA
CASTQGFPSDGANVLTF
TGCGCCAGCACCCAGGGCTTCCCCTCCGATGGGGCCAACGTCCTGACTTTC
>TRBJ2-5|NA|TRBV5-1|NA
CASRSGVEETQYF
TGCGCCAGCAGGTCCGGAGTGGAAGAGACCCAGTACTTC
>TRBJ2-2|NA|TRBV28|TRBD1
CASGSPDRVGGELFF
TGTGCCAGCGGATCACCAGACAGGGTCGGCGGGGAGCTGTTTTTT
>TRBJ2-7|NA|TRBV7-2|TRBD2
CASSLLGGPLEQYF
TGTGCCAGCAGCTTATTGGGAGGGCCTCTCGAGCAGTACTTC
>TRBJ2-3|NA|TRBV12-5|TRBD2
CASGSSTSGLPTDTQYF
TGTGCTAGTGGTTCATCGACTAGCGGGCTTCCCACAGATACGCAGTATTTT
>TRBJ1-4|NA|TRBV27|NA
CASSLRASKGEKLFF
TGTGCCAGCAGTTTGCGGGCCAGTAAGGGTGAAAAACTGTTTTTT
>TRBJ1-5|NA|TRBV15|NA
CATSGGGLTSNQPQHF
TGTGCCACCAGCGGAGGGGGACTGACGAGCAATCAGCCCCAGCATTTT
>TRBJ1-2|NA|TRBV27|TRBD1
CASSTDRADYGYTF
TGTGCCAGCAGCACGGACAGGGCCGACTATGGCTACACCTTC
>TRBJ2-7|NA|TRBV28|NA
CASSSFGPAEYEQYF
TGTGCCAGCAGTTCCTTCGGGCCAGCGGAATACGAGCAGTACTTC
>TRBJ1-2|NA|TRBV6-5|TRBD1
CASSLITGDYGYTF
TGTGCCAGCAGTCTAATAACAGGGGACTATGGCTACACCTTC
>TRBJ1-5|NA|TRBV6-5|TRBD1
CASSGQGGGNQPQHF
TGTGCCAGCAGCGGACAGGGAGGAGGCAATCAGCCCCAGCATTTT
>TRBJ2-5|NA|TRBV18|TRBD2
CASSSGWGGETQYF
TGTGCCAGCTCATCTGGATGGGGGGGAGAGACCCAGTACTTC
>TRBJ1-2|NA|TRBV2|NA
CASIGTGLYGYTF
TGTGCCAGCATAGGAACAGGTCTTTATGGCTACACCTTC
>TRBJ1-1|NA|TRBV7-2|TRBD1
CASSLRQGLNTEAFF
TGTGCCAGCAGCCTACGACAGGGACTGAACACTGAAGCTTTCTTT
>TRBJ2-7|NA|TRBV20-1|NA
CSASRVYEQYF
TGCAGTGCTAGTAGAGTATACGAGCAGTACTTC
>TRBJ2-7|NA|TRBV6-2/TRBV6-3|NA
CASSSATGHSYEQYF
TGTGCCAGCAGTTCCGCAACGGGACACAGCTACGAGCAGTACTTC
>TRBJ2-5|NA|TRBV9|TRBD2
CASSGSGREGETQYF
TGTGCCAGCAGCGGTAGCGGGAGGGAGGGAGAGACCCAGTACTTC
>TRBJ2-3|NA|TRBV4-3|NA
CASSQRGQPGTDTQYF
TGCGCCAGCAGCCAACGTGGGCAGCCAGGCACAGATACGCAGTATTTT
>TRBJ2-3|NA|TRBV5-1|TRBD1
CASSMDRGGTDTQYF
TGCGCCAGCAGCATGGACAGGGGGGGCACAGATACGCAGTATTTT
>TRBJ2-3|NA|TRBV6-4|TRBD2
CASSAAFLSGASTDTQYF
TGTGCCAGCAGTGCGGCGTTTTTGAGCGGGGCATCCACAGATACGCAGTATTTT
>TRBJ2-4|NA|TRBV19|TRBD2
CASSISRSSGKLAKNIQYF
TGTGCCAGTAGTATTTCCCGTTCTAGCGGCAAACTAGCCAAAAACATTCAGTACTTC
>TRBJ2-7|NA|TRBV7-2|TRBD2
CASSLATGLADNF
TGTGCCAGCAGCTTAGCGACGGGACTAGCTGACAACTTC
>TRBJ1-1|once|TRBV7-2|NA
CASSLGGRGTEAFF
TGTGCCAGCAGCTTAGGGGGGAGGGGTACTGAAGCTTTCTTT
>TRBJ1-2|NA|TRBV27|NA
CASSFLGNQGPISYGYTF
TGTGCCAGCAGTTTTTTGGGGAACCAGGGCCCAATTTCCTATGGCTACACCTTC
>TRBJ2-2|NA|TRBV6-1|NA
CASSEWAKGDGELFF
TGTGCCAGCAGTGAATGGGCCAAGGGGGACGGGGAGCTGTTTTTT
>TRBJ2-2|few|TRBV5-3|NA
CARSFRDIVNTGELFF
TGTGCCAGAAGCTTCCGGGACATAGTGAACACCGGGGAGCTGTTTTTT
>TRBJ1-5|NA|TRBV7-2|NA
CASSSQGRQPQHF
TGTGCCAGCAGCTCCCAGGGGCGTCAGCCCCAGCATTTT
>TRBJ2-3|once|TRBV18|TRBD2
CASSPSGGTDTQYF
TGTGCCAGCTCACCAAGCGGGGGGACAGATACGCAGTATTTT